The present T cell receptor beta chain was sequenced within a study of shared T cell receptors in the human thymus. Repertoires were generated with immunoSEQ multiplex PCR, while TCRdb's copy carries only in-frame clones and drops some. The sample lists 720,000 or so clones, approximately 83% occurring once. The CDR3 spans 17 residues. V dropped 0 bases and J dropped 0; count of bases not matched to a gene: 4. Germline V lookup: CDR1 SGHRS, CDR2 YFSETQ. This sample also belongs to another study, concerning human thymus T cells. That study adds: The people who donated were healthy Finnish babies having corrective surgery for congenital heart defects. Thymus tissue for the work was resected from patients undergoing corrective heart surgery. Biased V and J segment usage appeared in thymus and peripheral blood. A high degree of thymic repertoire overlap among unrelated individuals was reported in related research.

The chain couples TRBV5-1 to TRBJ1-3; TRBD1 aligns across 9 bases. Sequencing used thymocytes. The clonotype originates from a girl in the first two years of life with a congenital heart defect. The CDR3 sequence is CASSLGTGAFSGNTIYF. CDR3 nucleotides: TGCGCCAGCAGCTTGGGGACAGGGGCCTTCTCTGGAAACACCATATATTTT.